Below, 8 T cell receptor beta chains from the same sample are listed, as sequenced in a study of T cell repertoires in aging, cancer and after chemotherapy. Rearranged V-D-J TRB sequences were amplified with a mixed TRB-A/B primer pool. TCRdb re-derived calls from the multiplex PCR reads in MiXCR, one entry per CDR3 protein. Among several thousand distinct CDR3 sequences listed, around 35% were seen once. Peripheral blood genomic DNA, not sorted cells or RNA, was the template. Sequencing used blood. Receptors were obtained from a human donor with a blood cancer.

The chain uses TRBV6-1 and TRBJ2-7, with D tentatively TRBD1 (7 bases). From germline, CDR1 is MNHNS and CDR2 SASEGT. The CDR3 runs to 15 residues. V lost 5 bases and J lost 1, with 15 bases in between. The CDR3 spells CASSTLTGRSYEQYF. CDR3 nucleotides: TGTGCCAGCAGTACACTGACAGGGAGGTCCTACGAGCAGTACTTC.

This clonotype was counted between two and nine times. This chain links TRBV5-4 with TRBJ2-3; the D is unclear. Per the germline V gene, CDR1 is SGHNT and CDR2 is YYREEE (reference sequence). The CDR3 runs 13 residues. V lost 0 bases to trimming and J lost 3 bases, with 5 bases between them. CDR3 protein: CASSLGWTDTQYF. CDR3 bases: TGTGCCAGCAGCTTGGGATGGACAGATACGCAGTATTTT. The full variable domain, its missing parts supplied by reference TRBV5-4 and TRBJ2-3, is ETGVTQSPTHLIKTRGQQVTLRCSSQSGHNTVSWYQQALGQGPQFIFQYYREEENGRGNFPPRFSGLQFPNYSSELNVNALELDDSALYLCASSLGWTDTQYFGPGTRLTVL.

This clonotype appeared a few times. This chain uses TRBV19 with TRBJ2-1, with 7 bases that match TRBD1. V lost 10 bases to trimming and J lost 4 bases; unmatched junction nucleotides: 4. The germline V gene has CDR1 LNHDA and CDR2 SQIVND (reference sequence). This CDR3 comprises 12 residues. The CDR3 nucleotides read TGTGCCACCAAGGGACAGTACAATGAGCAGTTCTTC. Translating gives CATKGQYNEQFF.

This sequence joins TRBV27 and TRBJ2-1; 7 bases agree with TRBD2. CDR1 is MNHEY, CDR2 SMNVEV, per germline (reference sequence). J gave up 4 bases and V 4 bases, and 4 bases lay outside the gene matches. There are 14 residues in the CDR3. The CDR3 loop reads CASSSGTTYNEQFF. CDR3 nucleotide sequence: TGTGCCAGCAGTTCCGGGACTACATACAATGAGCAGTTCTTC.

This clonotype rates as medium-sized. The chain has TRBV7-6 and TRBJ2-1, with TRBD1 as a possible D gene (5 bases). Looked up from germline, CDR1 is SGHVS and CDR2 is FNYEAQ. This CDR3 contains 13 residues. V was clipped by 5 bases and J by 10 bases, with 15 bases between them. This CDR3 is CASSGHERMEQFF. CDR3 DNA sequence: TGTGCCAGCAGCGGACATGAAAGAATGGAGCAGTTCTTC.

The J gene is TRBJ1-2, the V gene TRBV11-1; 8 nucleotides line up with TRBD1. Germline trimming cut 5 bases from V and 10 bases from J; bases unmatched to any gene: 12. There are 14 residues in the CDR3. The germline V gene has CDR1 SGHAT and CDR2 FQDESV (reference sequence). The CDR3: CASSTWDRPGLYTF. In DNA, the CDR3 is TGTGCCAGCAGCACGTGGGACAGGCCGGGGCTCTACACCTTC.

The rearrangement links TRBV30 to TRBJ2-3; a weak D match, TRBD2 (5 bases). The CDR3 sequence is 17 residues long. CDR1 is GTSNPN, CDR2 SVGIG, per germline (reference sequence). CDR3 sequence reads: CAWRWWRGRVDTDTQYF. In nucleotides, the CDR3 is TGTGCATGGCGTTGGTGGCGAGGGCGGGTGGACACAGATACGCAGTATTTT.

The gene calls are TRBV7-6 and TRBJ2-5; TRBD2 matches at 15 bases. With V trimmed by 5 bases and J by 5 bases, 6 bases remained unmatched. This CDR3 has 16 amino acids. Germline CDR1 and CDR2: SGHVS and FNYEAQ. The CDR3 protein is CASSGLAGGPGETQYF. CDR3 nucleotide sequence: TGTGCCAGCAGCGGACTAGCGGGAGGGCCTGGGGAGACCCAGTACTTC. Using reference TRBV7-6 and TRBJ2-5 for the parts outside the CDR3, the full variable domain is GAGVSQSPRYKVTKRGQDVALRCDPISGHVSLYWYRQALGQGPEFLTYFNYEAQQDKSGLPNDRFSAERPEGSISTLTIQRTEQRDSAMYRCASSGLAGGPGETQYFGPGTRLLVL.